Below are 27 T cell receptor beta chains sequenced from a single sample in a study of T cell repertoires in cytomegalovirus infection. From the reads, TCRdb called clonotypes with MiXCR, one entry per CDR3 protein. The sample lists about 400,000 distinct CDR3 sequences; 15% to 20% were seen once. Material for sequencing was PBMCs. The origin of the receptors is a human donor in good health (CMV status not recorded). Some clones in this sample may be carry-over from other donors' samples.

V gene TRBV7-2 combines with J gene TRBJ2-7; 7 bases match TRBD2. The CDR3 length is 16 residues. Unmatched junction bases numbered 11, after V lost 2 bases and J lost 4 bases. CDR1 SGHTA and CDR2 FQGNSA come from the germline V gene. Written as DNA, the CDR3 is TGTGCCAGCAGCTTATTGGGCGGGGGTGGAGGGTACGAGCAGTACTTC. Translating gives CASSLLGGGGGYEQYF.

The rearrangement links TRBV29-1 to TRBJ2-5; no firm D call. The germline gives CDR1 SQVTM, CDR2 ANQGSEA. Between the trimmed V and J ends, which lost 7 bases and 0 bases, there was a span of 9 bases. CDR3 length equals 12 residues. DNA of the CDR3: TGCAGCGGAATGAGAAACCAAGAGACCCAGTACTTC. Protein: CSGMRNQETQYF. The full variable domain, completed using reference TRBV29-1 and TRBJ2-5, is SAVISQKPSRDICQRGTSLTIQCQVDSQVTMMFWYRQQPGQSLTLIATANQGSEATYESGFVIDKFPISRPNLTFSTLTVSNMSPEDSSIYLCSGMRNQETQYFGPGTRLLVL.

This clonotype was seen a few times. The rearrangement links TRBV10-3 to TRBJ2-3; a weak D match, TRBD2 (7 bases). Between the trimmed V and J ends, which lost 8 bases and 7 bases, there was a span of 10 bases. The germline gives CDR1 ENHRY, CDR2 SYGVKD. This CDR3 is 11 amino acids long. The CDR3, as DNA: TGTGCCATCCGGGGGGCCCATACGCAGTATTTT. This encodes CAIRGAHTQYF.

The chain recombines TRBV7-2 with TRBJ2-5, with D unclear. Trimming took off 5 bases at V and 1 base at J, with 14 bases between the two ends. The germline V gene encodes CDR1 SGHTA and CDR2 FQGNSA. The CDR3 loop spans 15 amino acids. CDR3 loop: CASSPDLPVQETQYF. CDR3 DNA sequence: TGTGCCAGCAGCCCGGACCTCCCTGTCCAAGAGACCCAGTACTTC.

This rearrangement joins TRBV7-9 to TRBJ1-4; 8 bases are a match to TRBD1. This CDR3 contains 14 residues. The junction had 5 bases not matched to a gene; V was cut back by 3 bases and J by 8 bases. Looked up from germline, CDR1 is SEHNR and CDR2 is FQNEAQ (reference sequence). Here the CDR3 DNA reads TGTGCCAGCAGCTTTACCAGGGGGCTGGAAAAACTGTTTTTT. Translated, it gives CASSFTRGLEKLFF.

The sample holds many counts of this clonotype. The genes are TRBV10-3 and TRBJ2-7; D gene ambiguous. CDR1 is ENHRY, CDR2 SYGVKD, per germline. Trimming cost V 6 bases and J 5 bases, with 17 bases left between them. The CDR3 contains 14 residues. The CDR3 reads CAISTPGPTHEQYF. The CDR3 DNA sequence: TGTGCCATCAGCACTCCGGGTCCTACCCACGAGCAGTACTTC.

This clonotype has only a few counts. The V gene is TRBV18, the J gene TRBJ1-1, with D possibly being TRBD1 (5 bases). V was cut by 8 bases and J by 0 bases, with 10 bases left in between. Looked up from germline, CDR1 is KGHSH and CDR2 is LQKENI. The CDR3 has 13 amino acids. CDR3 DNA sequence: TGTGCCAGCCTTCTAGGGGTGAACACTGAAGCTTTCTTT. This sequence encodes CASLLGVNTEAFF. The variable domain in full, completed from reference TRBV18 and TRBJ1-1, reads NAGVMQNPRHLVRRRGQEARLRCSPMKGHSHVYWYRQLPEEGLKFMVYLQKENIIDESGMPKERFSAEFPKEGPSILRIQQVVRGDSAAYFCASLLGVNTEAFFGQGTRLTVV.

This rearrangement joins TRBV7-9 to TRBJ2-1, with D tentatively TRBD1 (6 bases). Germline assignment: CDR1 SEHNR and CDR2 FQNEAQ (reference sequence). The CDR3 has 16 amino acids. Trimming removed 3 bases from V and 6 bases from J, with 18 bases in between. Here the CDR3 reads CASSFNSPRGGNEQFF. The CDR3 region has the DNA TGTGCCAGCAGCTTTAATTCCCCCAGAGGGGGCAATGAGCAGTTCTTC.

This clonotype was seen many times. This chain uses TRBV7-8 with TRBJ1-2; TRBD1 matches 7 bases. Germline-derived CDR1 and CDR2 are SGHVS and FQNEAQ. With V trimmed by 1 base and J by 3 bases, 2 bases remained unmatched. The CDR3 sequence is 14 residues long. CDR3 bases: TGTGCCAGCAGCTTAGACAGGGGAGACTATGGCTACACCTTC. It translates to CASSLDRGDYGYTF.

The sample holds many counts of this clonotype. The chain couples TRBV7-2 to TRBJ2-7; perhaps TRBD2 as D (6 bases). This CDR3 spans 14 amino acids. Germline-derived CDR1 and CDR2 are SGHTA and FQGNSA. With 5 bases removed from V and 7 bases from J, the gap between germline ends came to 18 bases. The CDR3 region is CASSPRGRPQEQYF. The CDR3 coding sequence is TGTGCCAGCAGCCCGCGGGGACGGCCCCAGGAGCAGTACTTC.

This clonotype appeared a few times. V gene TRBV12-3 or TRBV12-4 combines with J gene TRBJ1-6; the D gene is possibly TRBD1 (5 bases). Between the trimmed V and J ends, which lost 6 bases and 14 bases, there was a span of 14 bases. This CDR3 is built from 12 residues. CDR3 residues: CASSTRAGTLHF. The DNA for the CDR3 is TGTGCCAGCAGCACCAGGGCTGGCACCCTCCACTTT.

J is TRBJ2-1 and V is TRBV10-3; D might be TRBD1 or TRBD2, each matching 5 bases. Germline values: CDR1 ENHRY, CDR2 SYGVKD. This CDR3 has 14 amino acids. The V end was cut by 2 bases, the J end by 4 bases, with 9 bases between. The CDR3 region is CAISERGVYNEQFF. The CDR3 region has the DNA TGTGCCATCAGTGAGAGGGGAGTGTACAATGAGCAGTTCTTC.

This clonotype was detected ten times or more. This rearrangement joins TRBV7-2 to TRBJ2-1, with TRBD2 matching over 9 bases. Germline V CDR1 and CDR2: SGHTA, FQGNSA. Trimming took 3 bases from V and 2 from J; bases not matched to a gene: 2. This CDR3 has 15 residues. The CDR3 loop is CASSFLAGTYNEQFF. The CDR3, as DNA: TGTGCCAGCAGCTTCCTAGCGGGGACCTACAATGAGCAGTTCTTC.

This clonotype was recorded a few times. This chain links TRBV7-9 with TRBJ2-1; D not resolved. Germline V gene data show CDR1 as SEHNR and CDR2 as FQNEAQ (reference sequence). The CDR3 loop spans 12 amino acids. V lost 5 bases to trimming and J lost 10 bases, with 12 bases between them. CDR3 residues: CASSRGRTEQFF. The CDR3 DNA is TGTGCCAGCAGCCGCGGACGAACGGAGCAGTTCTTC.

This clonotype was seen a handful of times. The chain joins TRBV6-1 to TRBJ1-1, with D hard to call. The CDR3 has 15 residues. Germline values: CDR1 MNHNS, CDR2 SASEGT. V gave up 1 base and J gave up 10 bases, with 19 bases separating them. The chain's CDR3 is CASSEGPSGTLAAFF. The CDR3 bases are TGTGCCAGCAGTGAAGGGCCCTCCGGAACATTAGCAGCTTTCTTT.

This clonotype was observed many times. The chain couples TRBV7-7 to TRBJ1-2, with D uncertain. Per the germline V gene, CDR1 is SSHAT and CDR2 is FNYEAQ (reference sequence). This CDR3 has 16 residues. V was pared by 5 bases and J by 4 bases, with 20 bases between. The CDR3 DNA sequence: TGTGCCAGCAGCCACAATTCCGGGAGGGAGAGCTATGGCTACACCTTC. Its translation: CASSHNSGRESYGYTF.

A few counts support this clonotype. The CDR3 DNA reads as TGTGCCAGCAGACCGGACAGAGGAGATGACATTCAGTACTTC. Encoded protein: CASRPDRGDDIQYF. The V call is TRBV6-2 or TRBV6-3, the J call TRBJ2-4; possible D gene TRBD1, 6 bases. Germline loops: CDR1 MNHEY, CDR2 SVGEGT. The CDR3 length is 14 residues. V was cut by 6 bases and J by 8 bases, with 17 bases left in between.

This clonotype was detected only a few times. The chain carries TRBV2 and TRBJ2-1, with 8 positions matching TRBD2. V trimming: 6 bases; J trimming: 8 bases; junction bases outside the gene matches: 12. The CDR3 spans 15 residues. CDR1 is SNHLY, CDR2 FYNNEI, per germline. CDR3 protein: CASSRQRGSSDEQFF. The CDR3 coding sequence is TGTGCCAGCAGCCGCCAGCGGGGGAGCTCCGATGAGCAGTTCTTC.

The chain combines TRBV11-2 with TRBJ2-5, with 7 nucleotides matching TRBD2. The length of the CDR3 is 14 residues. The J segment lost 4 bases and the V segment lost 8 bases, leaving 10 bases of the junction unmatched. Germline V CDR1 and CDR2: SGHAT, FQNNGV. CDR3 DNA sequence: TGTGCCAGCCTTGGGGGAGGGTTGGGAGAGACCCAGTACTTC. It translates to CASLGGGLGETQYF.

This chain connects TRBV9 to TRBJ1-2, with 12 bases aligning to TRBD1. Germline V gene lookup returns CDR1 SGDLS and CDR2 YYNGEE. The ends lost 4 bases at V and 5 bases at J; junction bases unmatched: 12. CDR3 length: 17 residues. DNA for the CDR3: TGTGCCAGCAGCTCGGGACAGGGGGCGCCTAAACTGTATGGCTACACCTTC. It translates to CASSSGQGAPKLYGYTF.

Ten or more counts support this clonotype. Here the CDR3 reads CASSATSQASYTF. CDR3 sequence (DNA): TGTGCCAGCAGTGCGACATCCCAAGCTAGCTACACCTTC. The V call is TRBV2, the J call TRBJ1-2; the D is unclear. Germline values: CDR1 SNHLY, CDR2 FYNNEI. This CDR3 comprises 13 residues. Trimming took off 4 bases at V and 9 bases at J, with 15 bases between the two ends. Based on the CDR3 plus reference TRBV2 and TRBJ1-2, the full variable domain is EPEVTQTPSHQVTQMGQEVILRCVPISNHLYFYWYRQILGQKVEFLVSFYNNEISEKSEIFDDQFSVERPDGSNFTLKIRSTKLEDSAMYFCASSATSQASYTFGSGTRLTVV.

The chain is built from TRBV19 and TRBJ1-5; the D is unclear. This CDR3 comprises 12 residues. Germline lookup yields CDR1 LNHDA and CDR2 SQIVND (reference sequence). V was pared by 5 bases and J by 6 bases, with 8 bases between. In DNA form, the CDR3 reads TGTGCCAGTAGTCGGATTCTTCAGCCCCAGCATTTT. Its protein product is CASSRILQPQHF.

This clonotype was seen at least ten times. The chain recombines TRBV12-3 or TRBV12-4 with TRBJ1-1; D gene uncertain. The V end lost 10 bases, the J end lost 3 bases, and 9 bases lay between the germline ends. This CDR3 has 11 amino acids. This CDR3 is CAIRRYTEAFF. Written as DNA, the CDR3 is TGTGCCATCAGGAGGTACACTGAAGCTTTCTTT.

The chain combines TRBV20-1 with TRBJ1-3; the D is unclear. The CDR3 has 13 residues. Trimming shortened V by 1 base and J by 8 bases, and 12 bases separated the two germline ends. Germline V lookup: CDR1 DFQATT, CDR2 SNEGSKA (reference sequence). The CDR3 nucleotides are TGCAGTGCTAGAGTCGCGGGAAAGGACACCATATATTTT. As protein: CSARVAGKDTIYF.

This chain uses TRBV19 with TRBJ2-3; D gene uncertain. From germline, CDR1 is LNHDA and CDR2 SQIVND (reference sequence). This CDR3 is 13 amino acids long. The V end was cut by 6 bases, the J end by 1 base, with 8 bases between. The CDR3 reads CASRLSGTDTQYF. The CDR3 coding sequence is TGTGCCAGTAGGTTGAGCGGCACAGATACGCAGTATTTT.

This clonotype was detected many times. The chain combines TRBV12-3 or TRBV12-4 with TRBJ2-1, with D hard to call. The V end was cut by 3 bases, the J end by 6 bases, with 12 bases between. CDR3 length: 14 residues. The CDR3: CASSFRALGNEQFF. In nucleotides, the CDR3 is TGTGCCAGCAGTTTCCGAGCACTCGGCAATGAGCAGTTCTTC.

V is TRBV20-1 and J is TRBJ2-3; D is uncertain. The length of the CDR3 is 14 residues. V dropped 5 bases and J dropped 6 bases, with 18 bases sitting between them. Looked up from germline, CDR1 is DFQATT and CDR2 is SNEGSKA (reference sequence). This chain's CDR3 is CSASQRRLADTQYF. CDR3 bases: TGCAGTGCTTCCCAGAGGAGACTGGCGGATACGCAGTATTTT.